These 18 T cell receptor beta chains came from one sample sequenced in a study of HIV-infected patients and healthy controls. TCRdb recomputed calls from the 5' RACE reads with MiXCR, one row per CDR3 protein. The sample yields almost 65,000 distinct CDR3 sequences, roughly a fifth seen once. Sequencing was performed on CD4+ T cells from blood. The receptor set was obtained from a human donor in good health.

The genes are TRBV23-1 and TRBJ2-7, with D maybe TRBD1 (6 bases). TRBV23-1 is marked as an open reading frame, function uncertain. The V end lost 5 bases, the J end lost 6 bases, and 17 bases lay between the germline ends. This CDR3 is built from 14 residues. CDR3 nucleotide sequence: TGCGCCAGCAGTGAGGGTACAGGGCTGGCCGAGCAGTACTTC. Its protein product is CASSEGTGLAEQYF.

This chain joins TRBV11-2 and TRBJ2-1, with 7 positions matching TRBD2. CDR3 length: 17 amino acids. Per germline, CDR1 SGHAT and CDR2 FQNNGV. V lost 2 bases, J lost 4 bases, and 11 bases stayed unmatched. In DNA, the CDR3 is TGTGCCAGCAGCTTAAAGGGAGGGGCCAATCTTTACAATGAGCAGTTCTTC. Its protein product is CASSLKGGANLYNEQFF. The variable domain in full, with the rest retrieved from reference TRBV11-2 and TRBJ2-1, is EAGVAQSPRYKIIEKRQSVAFWCNPISGHATLYWYQQILGQGPKLLIQFQNNGVVDDSQLPKDRFSAERLKGVDSTLKIQPAKLEDSAVYLCASSLKGGANLYNEQFFGPGTRLTVL.

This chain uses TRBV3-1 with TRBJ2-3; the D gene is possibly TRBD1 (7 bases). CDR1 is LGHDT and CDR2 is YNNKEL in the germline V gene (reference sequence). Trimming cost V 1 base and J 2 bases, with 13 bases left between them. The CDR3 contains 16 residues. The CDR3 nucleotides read TGTGCCAGCAGCCAAGTTCCAGGGGGGTACACAGATACGCAGTATTTT. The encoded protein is CASSQVPGGYTDTQYF.

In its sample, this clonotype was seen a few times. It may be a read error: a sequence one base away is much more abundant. The CDR3 DNA reads as TGTGCCAGCAACCAGGGCTACGAGCAGTACTTC. Translating gives CASNQGYEQYF. This chain connects TRBV6-1 to TRBJ2-7, with D maybe TRBD1 (5 bases). The CDR3 runs to 11 residues. V lost 7 bases, J lost 3 bases, and 7 bases lay in between. The germline gives CDR1 MNHNS, CDR2 SASEGT.

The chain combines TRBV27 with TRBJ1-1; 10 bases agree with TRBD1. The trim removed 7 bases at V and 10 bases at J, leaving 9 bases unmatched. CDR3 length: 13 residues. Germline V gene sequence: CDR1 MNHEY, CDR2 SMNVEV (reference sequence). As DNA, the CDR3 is TGTGCCAGCAACGCAAGGACAGGGGGGCCAGCTTTCTTT. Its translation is CASNARTGGPAFF.

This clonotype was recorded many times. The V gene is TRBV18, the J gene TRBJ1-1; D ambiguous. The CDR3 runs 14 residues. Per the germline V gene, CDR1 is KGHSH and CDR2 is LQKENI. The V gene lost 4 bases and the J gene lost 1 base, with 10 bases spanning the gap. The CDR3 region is CASSQGGWNTEAFF. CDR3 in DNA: TGTGCCAGCTCACAAGGAGGGTGGAACACTGAAGCTTTCTTT.

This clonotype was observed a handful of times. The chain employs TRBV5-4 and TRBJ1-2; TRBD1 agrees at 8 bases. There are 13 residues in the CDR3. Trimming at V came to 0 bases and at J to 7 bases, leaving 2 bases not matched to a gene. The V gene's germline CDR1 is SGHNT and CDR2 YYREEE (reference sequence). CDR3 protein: CASSLGTGSGYTF. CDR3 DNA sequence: TGTGCCAGCAGCTTGGGGACAGGGAGTGGCTACACCTTC.

DNA for the CDR3: TGCGCCAGCAGCCAAGGGCTAGCGGGCCGCACCTACAATGAGCAGTTCTTC. Translated: CASSQGLAGRTYNEQFF. The chain links TRBV4-1 to TRBJ2-1; TRBD2 matches at 8 bases. The CDR3 is 17 residues long. The germline gives CDR1 MGHRA, CDR2 YSYEKL. Trimming cost V 1 base and J 2 bases; bases outside gene matches: 7.

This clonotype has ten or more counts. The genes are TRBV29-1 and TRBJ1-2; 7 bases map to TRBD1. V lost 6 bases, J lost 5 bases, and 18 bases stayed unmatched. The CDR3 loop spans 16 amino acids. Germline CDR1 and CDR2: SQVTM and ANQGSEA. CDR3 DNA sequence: TGCAGCGTCGGGGGAGGGGGCCTCCAAGAAAGTTATGGCTACACCTTC. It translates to CSVGGGGLQESYGYTF. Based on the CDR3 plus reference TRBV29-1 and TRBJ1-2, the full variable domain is SAVISQKPSRDICQRGTSLTIQCQVDSQVTMMFWYRQQPGQSLTLIATANQGSEATYESGFVIDKFPISRPNLTFSTLTVSNMSPEDSSIYLCSVGGGGLQESYGYTFGSGTRLTVV.

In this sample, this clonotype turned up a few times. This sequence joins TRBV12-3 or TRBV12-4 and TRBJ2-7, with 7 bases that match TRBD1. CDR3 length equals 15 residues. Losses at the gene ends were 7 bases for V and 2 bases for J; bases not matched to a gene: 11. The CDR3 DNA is TGTGCCAGCACCCCAAGACAGGGAACTACCTACGAGCAGTACTTC. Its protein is CASTPRQGTTYEQYF.

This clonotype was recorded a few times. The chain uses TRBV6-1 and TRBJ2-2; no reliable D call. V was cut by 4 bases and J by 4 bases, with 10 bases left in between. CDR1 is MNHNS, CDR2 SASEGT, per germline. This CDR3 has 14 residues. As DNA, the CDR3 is TGTGCCAGCAGTGTGGCAGTTGGCACCGGGGAGCTGTTTTTT. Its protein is CASSVAVGTGELFF.

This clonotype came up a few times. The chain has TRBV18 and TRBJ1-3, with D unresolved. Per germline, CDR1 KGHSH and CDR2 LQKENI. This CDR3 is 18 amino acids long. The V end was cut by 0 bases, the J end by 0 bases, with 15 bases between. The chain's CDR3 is CASSPPMSGIRSGNTIYF. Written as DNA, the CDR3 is TGTGCCAGCTCACCACCTATGTCCGGGATCCGCTCTGGAAACACCATATATTTT.

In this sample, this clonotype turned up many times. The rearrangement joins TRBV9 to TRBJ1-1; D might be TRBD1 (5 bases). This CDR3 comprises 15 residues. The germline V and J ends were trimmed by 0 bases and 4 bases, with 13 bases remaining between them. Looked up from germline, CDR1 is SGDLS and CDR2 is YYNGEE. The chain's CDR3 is CASSVERGLTTEAFF. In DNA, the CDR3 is TGTGCCAGCAGCGTAGAAAGGGGATTGACCACTGAAGCTTTCTTT.

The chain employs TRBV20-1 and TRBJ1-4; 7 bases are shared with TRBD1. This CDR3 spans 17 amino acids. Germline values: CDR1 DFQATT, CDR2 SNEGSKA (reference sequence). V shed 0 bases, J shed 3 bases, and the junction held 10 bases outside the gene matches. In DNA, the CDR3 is TGCAGTGCTAGAGATCGACAGGGAGCGCACTCTAATGAAAAACTGTTTTTT. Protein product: CSARDRQGAHSNEKLFF.

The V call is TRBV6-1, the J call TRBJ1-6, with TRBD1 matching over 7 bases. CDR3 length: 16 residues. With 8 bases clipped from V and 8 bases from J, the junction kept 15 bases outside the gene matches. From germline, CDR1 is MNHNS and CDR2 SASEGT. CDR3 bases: TGTGCCAGCGCTAGTGTCAGGGGGACGTTGGATTCACCCCTCCACTTT. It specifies CASASVRGTLDSPLHF.

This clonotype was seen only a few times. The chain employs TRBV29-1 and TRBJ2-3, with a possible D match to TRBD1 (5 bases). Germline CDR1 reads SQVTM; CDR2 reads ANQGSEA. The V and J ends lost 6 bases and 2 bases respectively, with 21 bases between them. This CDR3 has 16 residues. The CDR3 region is CSVGLGWASSTDTQYF. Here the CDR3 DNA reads TGCAGCGTGGGGCTAGGTTGGGCTTCGTCCACAGATACGCAGTATTTT.

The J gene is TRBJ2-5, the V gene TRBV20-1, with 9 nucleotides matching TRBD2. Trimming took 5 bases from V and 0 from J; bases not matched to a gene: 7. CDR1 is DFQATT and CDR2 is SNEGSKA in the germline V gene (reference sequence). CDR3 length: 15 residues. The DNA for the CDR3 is TGCAGTGCTGGCCGTAGCGGGGGATACCAAGAGACCCAGTACTTC. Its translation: CSAGRSGGYQETQYF.

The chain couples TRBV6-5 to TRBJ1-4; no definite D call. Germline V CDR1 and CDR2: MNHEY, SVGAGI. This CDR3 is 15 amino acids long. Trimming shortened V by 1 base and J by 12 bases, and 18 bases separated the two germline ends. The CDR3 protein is CASSYYAGLRRELFF. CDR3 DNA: TGTGCCAGCAGTTACTACGCTGGATTGCGAAGGGAACTGTTTTTT.